This TCR beta chain was obtained from a study of shared clonotypes between healthy human individuals. Turning to this clone: Antigen specificity is unknown.

Per sorted-subset replicate PCR, input was 200 to 250 ng DNA, representing tens of thousands of T cell genomes. Clones were sequenced by immunoSEQ multiplex PCR, and TCRdb holds only the in-frame ones, with some missing. The table includes a few hundred thousand clones, 95% detected once. V shed 2 bases and J shed 9 bases, with 12 bases lying between them. In germline, CDR1 is SGHKS, CDR2 YYEKEE (reference sequence). The CDR3 loop spans 13 amino acids. General observations from the study: The diversity represented, both genetic and in exposure history, was limited by few donors. Sampling used blood alone; tissue repertoires probably differ.

Terminally differentiated effector memory CD45RA+ cells were left out of the naive CD8 fraction, which was CD45RO-negative and positively selected for CCR7. The clonotype comes from a woman aged 25 to 39 in good health. The sample taken for sequencing was naive CD8+ T cells sorted from blood. The chain is built from TRBV5-5 and TRBJ1-5; D not resolved. This CDR3 reads CASSFSEIRPQHF. The CDR3 DNA is TGTGCCAGCAGCTTTTCAGAAATCAGGCCCCAGCATTTT.